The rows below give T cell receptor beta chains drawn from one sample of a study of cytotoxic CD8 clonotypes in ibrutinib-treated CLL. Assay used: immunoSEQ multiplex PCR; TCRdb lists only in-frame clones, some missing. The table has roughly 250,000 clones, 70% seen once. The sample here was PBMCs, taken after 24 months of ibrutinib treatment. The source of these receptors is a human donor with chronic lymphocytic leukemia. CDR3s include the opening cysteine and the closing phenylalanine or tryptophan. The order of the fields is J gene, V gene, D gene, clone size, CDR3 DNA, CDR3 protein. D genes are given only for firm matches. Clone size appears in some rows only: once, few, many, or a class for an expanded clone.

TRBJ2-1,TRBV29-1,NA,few,TGCAGCGTTGAAAGGCGGGACAATGAGCAGTTCTTC,CSVERRDNEQFF
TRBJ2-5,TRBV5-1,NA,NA,TGCGCCAGCAGCTTGGTGACAGGCGAGGAGACCCAGTACTTC,CASSLVTGEETQYF
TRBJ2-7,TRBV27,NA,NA,TGTGCCAGCAGTAGCTCCCCGGCGGGGAGTAACCCCTACGAGCAGTACTTC,CASSSSPAGSNPYEQYF
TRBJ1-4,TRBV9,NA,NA,TGTGCCAGCAGCGTAGGCGGGGGCGCTTTTGAAAAACTGTTTTTT,CASSVGGGAFEKLFF
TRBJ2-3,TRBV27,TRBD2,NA,TGTGCCAGCAGTACCCAGACGCTAGCGGGAGGGCCATGGGATACGCAGTATTTT,CASSTQTLAGGPWDTQYF
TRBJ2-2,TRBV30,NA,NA,TGTGCCTGGATACGGGGGGCAGGCACCGGGGAGCTGTTTTTT,CAWIRGAGTGELFF
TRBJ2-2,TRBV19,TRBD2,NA,TGTGCCAGTAGCGGGAGGTGGACCGGGGAGCTGTTTTTT,CASSGRWTGELFF
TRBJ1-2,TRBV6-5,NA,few,TGTGCCAGCAGTTACGCGGCAGAGACAGGCTACACCTTC,CASSYAAETGYTF
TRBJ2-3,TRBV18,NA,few,TGTGCCAGCTCCCGACAAGGTAGCGGCGCCGCGGATACGCAGTATTTT,CASSRQGSGAADTQYF
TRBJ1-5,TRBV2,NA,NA,TGTGCCAGCAGGACAGATTTCGGGATAGGTCAGCCCCAGCATTTT,CASRTDFGIGQPQHF
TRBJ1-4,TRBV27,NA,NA,TGTGCCAGCAGTCCTCCGGGCCTGTTTAATGAAAAACTGTTTTTT,CASSPPGLFNEKLFF
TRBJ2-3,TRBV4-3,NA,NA,TGCGCCAGCAGCCAAGATAGGGTCACAGATACGCAGTATTTT,CASSQDRVTDTQYF
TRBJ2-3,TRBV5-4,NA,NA,TGTGCCAGCAGCTCTCCCCTGGCAGATACGCAGTATTTT,CASSSPLADTQYF
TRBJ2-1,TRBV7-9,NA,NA,TGTGCCAGCAGCTTAGCGGGAACAGGTAGCTCCTACAATGAGCAGTTCTTC,CASSLAGTGSSYNEQFF
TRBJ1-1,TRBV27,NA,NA,TGTGCCAGCAGTTTAGGGACGCTAAACACTGAAGCTTTCTTT,CASSLGTLNTEAFF
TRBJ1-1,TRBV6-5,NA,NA,TGTGCCAGCAGCCGCGGGTGGAACACTGAAGCTTTCTTT,CASSRGWNTEAFF
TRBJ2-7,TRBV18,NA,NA,TGTGCCAGCTCACCACTTTGGCCCAACAGGCGCTACGAGCAGTACTTC,CASSPLWPNRRYEQYF
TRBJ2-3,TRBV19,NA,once,TGTGCCAGTAGTCAGGGTCTTGCAGATACGCAGTATTTT,CASSQGLADTQYF
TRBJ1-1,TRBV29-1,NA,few,TGCAGCGTCCGGTGGGGGGGCACTGAAGCTTTCTTT,CSVRWGGTEAFF
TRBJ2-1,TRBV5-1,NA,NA,TGCGCCAGCAGCTCGAGTTATGAGCAGTTCTTC,CASSSSYEQFF
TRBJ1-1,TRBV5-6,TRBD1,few,TGTGCCAGCAGAACCCTGACAGGGACGTTTATGAACACTGAAGCTTTCTTT,CASRTLTGTFMNTEAFF
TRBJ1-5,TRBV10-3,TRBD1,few,TGTGCCATCAGTGAGACAGGGGACGTTAATCAGCCCCAGCATTTT,CAISETGDVNQPQHF
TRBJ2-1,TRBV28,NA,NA,TGTGCCAGCAGTTTTGGGGACGGGAGAAGCAATGAGCAGTTCTTC,CASSFGDGRSNEQFF
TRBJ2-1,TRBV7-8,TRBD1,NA,TGTGCCAGCAGCTTTGGACAGGTCCCCAATGAGCAGTTCTTC,CASSFGQVPNEQFF
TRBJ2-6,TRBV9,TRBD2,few,TGTGCCAGCAGCGCGGGACTAGCGGGAGGTGGGGCCAACGTCCTGACTTTC,CASSAGLAGGGANVLTF
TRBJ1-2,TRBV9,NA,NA,TGTGCCAGCAGCGTAGTCCCGGACTATGGCTACACCTTC,CASSVVPDYGYTF
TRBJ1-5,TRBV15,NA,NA,TGTGCCACCAGCAATTGGGGGGGCGATCAGCCCCAGCATTTT,CATSNWGGDQPQHF
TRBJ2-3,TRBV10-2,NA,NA,TGCGCCAGCAGTGGCGAGGGCAGGGCCACAGATACGCAGTATTTT,CASSGEGRATDTQYF
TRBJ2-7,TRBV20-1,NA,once,TGCAGTGCTCGCAGGCGGCACGAGCAGTACTTC,CSARRRHEQYF
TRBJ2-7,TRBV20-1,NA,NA,TGCAGTGCTAGCTACGAGCAGTACTTC,CSASYEQYF
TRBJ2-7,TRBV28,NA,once,TGTGCCAGCAGTTCCGGGGGGCTTAGCGACGAGCAGTACTTC,CASSSGGLSDEQYF
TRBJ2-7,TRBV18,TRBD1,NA,TGTGCCAGCTCCCCAAGACAGGGAATTTCCTACGAGCAGTACTTC,CASSPRQGISYEQYF
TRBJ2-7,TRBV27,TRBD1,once,TGTGCCAGCAGTTTCCGGACAGGGGGGTACATGGGTCAGCAGTACTTC,CASSFRTGGYMGQQYF
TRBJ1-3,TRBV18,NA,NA,TGTGCCAGCTCACCGGAGGGGGTCGGAAACACCATATATTTT,CASSPEGVGNTIYF
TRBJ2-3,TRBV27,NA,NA,TGTGCCAGCAGTTCTTGGGGGTTGGCAGATACGCAGTATTTT,CASSSWGLADTQYF
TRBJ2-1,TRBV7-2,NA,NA,TGTGCCAGCAGCTTGGGACAAGACAATGAGCAGTTCTTC,CASSLGQDNEQFF
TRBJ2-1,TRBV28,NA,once,TGTGCCAGCAGTTTCAGGTTCCCAGGGGAGCAGTTCTTC,CASSFRFPGEQFF
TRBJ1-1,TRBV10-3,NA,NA,TGTGCCATCAGTGAAGTTTTGGGGAGGAACACTGAAGCTTTCTTT,CAISEVLGRNTEAFF
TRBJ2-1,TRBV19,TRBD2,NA,TGTGCCAGTAGCCAGGGACTAGCGGGAGGCTCCCAGTTCTTC,CASSQGLAGGSQFF
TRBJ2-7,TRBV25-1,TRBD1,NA,TGTGCCAGCAGTGATACAGGGGGAGCCGACGGGGAGCAGTACTTC,CASSDTGGADGEQYF
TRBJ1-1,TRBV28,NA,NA,TGTGCCAGCAGCCCGGGGCAGAAAACTGAAGCTTTCTTT,CASSPGQKTEAFF
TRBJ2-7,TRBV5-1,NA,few,TGCGCCAGCAGTTCTGGTCCCGAGCAGTACTTC,CASSSGPEQYF
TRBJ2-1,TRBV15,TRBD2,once,TGTGCCACCAGCAGAGGGGCTAGCGGCTACAATGAGCAGTTCTTC,CATSRGASGYNEQFF
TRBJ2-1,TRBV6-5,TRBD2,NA,TGTGCCAGCAGTTACGAGGGAGGGAATGAGCAGTTCTTC,CASSYEGGNEQFF
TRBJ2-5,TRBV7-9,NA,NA,TGTGCCAGCAGCTCAAGGGAAAGGGGAGAGACCCAGTACTTC,CASSSRERGETQYF
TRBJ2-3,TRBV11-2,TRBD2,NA,TGTGCCAGCAGCATGACTGCACGACTAGCGGGAGTTATTACGGATACGCAGTATTTT,CASSMTARLAGVITDTQYF
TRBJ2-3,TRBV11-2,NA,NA,TGTGCCAGCCGGTTTACAGGCGCAGATACGCAGTATTTT,CASRFTGADTQYF
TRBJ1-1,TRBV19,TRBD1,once,TGTGCCAGTACCGGGACAGTGGGATCTGAAGCTTTCTTT,CASTGTVGSEAFF
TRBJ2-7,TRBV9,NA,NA,TGTGCCAGCAGCCGTATGGTAGGGGTTGGCTACGAGCAGTACTTC,CASSRMVGVGYEQYF